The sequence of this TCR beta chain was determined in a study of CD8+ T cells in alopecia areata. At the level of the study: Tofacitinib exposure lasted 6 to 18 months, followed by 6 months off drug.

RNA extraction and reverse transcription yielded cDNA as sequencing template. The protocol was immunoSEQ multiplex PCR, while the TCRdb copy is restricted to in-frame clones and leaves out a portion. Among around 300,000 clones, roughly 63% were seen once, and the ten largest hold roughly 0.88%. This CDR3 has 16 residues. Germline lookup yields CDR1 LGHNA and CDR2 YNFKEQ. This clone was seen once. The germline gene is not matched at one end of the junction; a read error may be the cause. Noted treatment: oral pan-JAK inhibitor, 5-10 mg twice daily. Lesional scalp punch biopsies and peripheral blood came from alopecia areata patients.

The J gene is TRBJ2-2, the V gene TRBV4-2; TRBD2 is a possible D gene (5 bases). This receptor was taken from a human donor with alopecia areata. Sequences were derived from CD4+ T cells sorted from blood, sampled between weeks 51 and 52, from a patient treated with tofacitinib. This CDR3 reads CASSEEGRADTGELFF. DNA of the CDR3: TGTGCCAGCAGCGAAGAGGGAAGGGCGGACACCGGGGAGCTGTTTTTT.